This TCR beta chain was sequenced in a study of PD-1 blockade in classical Hodgkin lymphoma. Whole-study context: Intravenous nivolumab at 3 mg/kg was given to patients every 2 weeks. The study's findings and limits: Before treatment, TCR diversity in newly diagnosed patients was reportedly lower than in healthy donors. A significant rise in TCR diversity was seen by C4D1 for CD4+ cells but not for CD8+ cells. Newly diagnosed and completely responding patients shared comparable baseline diversity.

In the case of this clone: What it recognizes is unknown.

Assay used: immunoSEQ multiplex PCR; TCRdb lists only in-frame clones, some missing. In the table there are 43,000 or so clones, about 88% of which are singletons. CDR3 length: 15 amino acids. Per the germline V gene, CDR1 is MNHEY and CDR2 is SMNVEV (reference sequence). The V end was cut by 1 base, the J end by 1 base, with 10 bases between. Autologous stem cell transplantation was followed by relapse in every patient, and brentuximab vedotin exposure varied. V and J are TRBV27 and TRBJ1-1; D unclear. This TCR was sampled from a human donor with classical Hodgkin lymphoma. The starting material was peripheral blood mononuclear cells (PBMCs), obtained at baseline. CDR3 DNA sequence: TGTGCCAGCAGTTTATTGGGCCCGGGGAACACTGAAGCTTTCTTT. Translating it yields CASSLLGPGNTEAFF.